This T cell receptor (beta chain) came from a study of shared clonotypes between healthy human individuals. Study overall: For every donor, three CD4 naive, three CD4 memory, two CD8 naive and one CD8 memory plates were used.

CD45RO negativity and positive selection for CCR7 defined naive CD8 cells, a population that excluded terminally differentiated effector memory CD45RA+ cells. The protocol was immunoSEQ multiplex PCR, while the TCRdb copy is restricted to in-frame clones and leaves out a portion. This sample has about 2 million clones; less than 95% occur once, and the top ten carry approximately 1.2%. The CDR3 has 15 residues. The germline V gene encodes CDR1 ENHRY and CDR2 SYGVKD. Germline trimming cut 0 bases from V and 6 bases from J; bases unmatched to any gene: 7. The sequence derives from a man between 18 and 35 years old in good health. The sequenced material came from naive CD8+ T cells sorted from blood. This rearrangement joins TRBV10-3 to TRBJ1-2; TRBD1 aligns across 7 bases. CDR3 residues: CAISESGTDPDGYTF. CDR3 sequence (DNA): TGTGCCATCAGTGAGTCCGGGACAGACCCCGATGGCTACACCTTC.